A single sample gave rise to the 2 T cell receptor beta chains below, sequenced in a study of blood T cell repertoires in COVID-19. Using immunoSEQ multiplex PCR, the repertoire was profiled, and TCRdb retains in-frame clones only, with some absent. The sample holds 150,000 or so clones, roughly 85% seen once. The sample taken for sequencing was peripheral blood. These receptors all come from a human donor with acute or convalescent COVID-19. The donor label of this sample is uncertain.

This rearrangement joins TRBV3-1 (or the pseudogene TRBV3-2) to TRBJ1-4, with TRBD1 matching over 8 bases. CDR1 and CDR2 (germline): LGHDT, YNNKEL (reference sequence). V gave up 7 bases and J gave up 8 bases; unmatched junction bases: 9. This CDR3 has 14 residues. CDR3 in DNA: TGTGCCAGCAAGTTTGACAGGGGTAACGAAAAACTGTTTTTT. Its translation: CASKFDRGNEKLFF.

This clone was recorded only once. V is TRBV18 and J is TRBJ2-7; D is uncertain. Germline V gene lookup returns CDR1 KGHSH and CDR2 LQKENI. V was cut by 5 bases and J by 4 bases, with 6 bases left in between. This CDR3 contains 11 residues. This CDR3 reads CASSSSYEQYF. The CDR3 DNA reads TGTGCCAGCTCATCCTCGTACGAGCAGTACTTC.